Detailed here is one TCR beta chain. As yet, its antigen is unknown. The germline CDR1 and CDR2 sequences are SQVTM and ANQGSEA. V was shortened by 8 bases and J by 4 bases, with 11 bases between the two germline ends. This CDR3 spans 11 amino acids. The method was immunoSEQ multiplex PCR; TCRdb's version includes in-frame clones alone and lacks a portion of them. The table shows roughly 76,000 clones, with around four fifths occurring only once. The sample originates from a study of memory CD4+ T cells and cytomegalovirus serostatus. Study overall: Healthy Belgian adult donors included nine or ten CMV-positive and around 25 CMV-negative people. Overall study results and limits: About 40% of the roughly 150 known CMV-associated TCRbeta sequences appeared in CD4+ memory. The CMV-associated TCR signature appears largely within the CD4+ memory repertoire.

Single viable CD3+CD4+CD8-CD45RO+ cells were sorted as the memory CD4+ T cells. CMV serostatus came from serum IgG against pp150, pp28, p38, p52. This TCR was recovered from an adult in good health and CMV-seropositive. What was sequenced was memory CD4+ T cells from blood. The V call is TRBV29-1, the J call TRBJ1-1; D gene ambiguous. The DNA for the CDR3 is TGCAGCCCGAGGTTGGGCACTGAAGCTTTCTTT. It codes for CSPRLGTEAFF.